This is a list of T cell receptor beta chains from one sample in a study of T cells after posttransplantation cyclophosphamide. Clones were read by immunoSEQ multiplex PCR, and TCRdb kept only the in-frame ones, dropping some. The sample has under 7,000 clones; 78% are singletons. The source material was memory CD4+ T cells sorted from blood. All receptors derive from a woman in her forties or fifties in good health and a related stem cell transplant donor. Each CDR3 is given with its conserved first and last residue. The order of the fields is V gene, D gene, clone size, J gene, CDR3 DNA, CDR3 protein. The D gene is left open where the match is weak. Only some rows state a clone size, as once, few, many or a class for expanded clones.

>TRBV7-2|TRBD2|.|TRBJ2-3
TGTGCCAGCAGCAGGGGACTAGCGGGAGGGCCGGGCACAGATACGCAGTATTTT
CASSRGLAGGPGTDTQYF
>TRBV19|TRBD2|.|TRBJ2-1
TGTGCCAGTAGACCGGGACTAGCGGGAGACAATGAGCAGTTCTTC
CASRPGLAGDNEQFF
>TRBV15|.|.|TRBJ2-5
TGTGCCACCAGCAGATCGACAGGACCTTGGAATACCCAGTACTTC
CATSRSTGPWNTQYF
>TRBV27|.|.|TRBJ1-1
TGTGCCAGCAGTCTGAGACAGAGTCTTATCTTGAACACTGAAGCTTTCTTT
CASSLRQSLILNTEAFF
>TRBV2|TRBD1|.|TRBJ1-2
TGTGCCAGCAGGGGAAGGAGGGGGCTAAGGGGCTACACCTTC
CASRGRRGLRGYTF
>TRBV7-3|TRBD2|.|TRBJ2-5
TGTGCCAGCAGCTTAGAGGGCGGGAGGGCCGCAGAGACCCAGTACTTC
CASSLEGGRAAETQYF
>TRBV6-4|TRBD2|.|TRBJ2-1
TGTGCCAGCAGTGGGGGACTAGCGGGAGACGAGCAGTTCTTC
CASSGGLAGDEQFF
>TRBV7-3|TRBD2|once|TRBJ2-2
TGTGCCAGCAGCTTAACGTCGACTAGCGGGAGAGCCGGGGAGCTGTTTTTT
CASSLTSTSGRAGELFF
>TRBV9|.|.|TRBJ1-2
TGTGCCAGCACCCTATCTTCGACGATTCAGGATGGCTACACCTTC
CASTLSSTIQDGYTF
>TRBV19|.|few|TRBJ1-1
TGTGCCAGTAATGGGGGCTTCAGGGCGGACACTGAAGCTTTCTTT
CASNGGFRADTEAFF
>TRBV7-3|.|.|TRBJ2-2
TGTGCCAGCAGCAAATTCGGGGGGCAAGTCACCGGGGAGCTGTTTTTT
CASSKFGGQVTGELFF
>TRBV18|TRBD1|.|TRBJ2-1
TGTGCCAGCCTTATAGGATCCGGGACAGGTTACAATGAGCAGTTCTTC
CASLIGSGTGYNEQFF
>TRBV19|.|.|TRBJ1-2
TGTGCCAGTAGTATCCCGGGACTCCAGTATGGCTACACCTTC
CASSIPGLQYGYTF
>TRBV19|TRBD2|few|TRBJ2-7
TGTGCCAGTAGTACGGTAGCGGGGCAGTCCTACGAGCAGTACTTC
CASSTVAGQSYEQYF
>TRBV7-2|TRBD1|.|TRBJ2-7
TGTGCCAGCAGCTTAAGGGTGACAGGGGTTTACTACGAGCAGTACTTC
CASSLRVTGVYYEQYF
>TRBV5-1|TRBD1|.|TRBJ1-2
TGCGCCAGCAGCTTTCGTGAGGGGGCAAGAGGCTACACCTTC
CASSFREGARGYTF
>TRBV7-6|.|.|TRBJ1-2
TGTGCCAGCAGCTTAACGGGGGGCGAACGTCTCGACTATGGCTACACCTTC
CASSLTGGERLDYGYTF
>TRBV2|.|.|TRBJ1-5
TGTGCCAGCAGAAGACAGGAGAATCAGCCCCAGCATTTT
CASRRQENQPQHF
>TRBV7-2|.|.|TRBJ1-6
TGTGCCAGCAGCCGCGGGGGGTCACCCCTCCACTTT
CASSRGGSPLHF
>TRBV5-6|TRBD1|.|TRBJ1-1
TGTGCCAGCAGCTTGATACAGGGGAGGACTGAAGCTTTCTTT
CASSLIQGRTEAFF
>TRBV4-2|TRBD2|.|TRBJ2-1
TGTGCCAGCAGCCAAGATCAAATGCAGCGGGAGGGCAATGAGCAGTTCTTC
CASSQDQMQREGNEQFF
>TRBV10-3|.|few|TRBJ1-2
TGTGCCATCAGTGGAGGGCAGAACTATGGCTACACCTTC
CAISGGQNYGYTF
>TRBV29-1|TRBD2|.|TRBJ2-7
TGCAGCGTTGGGGGACTAGCGGGAGGGATCAACGAGCAGTACTTC
CSVGGLAGGINEQYF
>TRBV5-4|TRBD1|.|TRBJ2-1
TGTGCCAGCAGCACCCAGGGGGCGAGAGAAGGGTGGGGTGAGCAGTTCTTC
CASSTQGAREGWGEQFF
>TRBV27|TRBD1|few|TRBJ2-7
TGTGCCAGCAGTCTTCGAGCCCCAGGGACAGGGCTTCGCGAGCAGTACTTC
CASSLRAPGTGLREQYF
>TRBV19|TRBD1|.|TRBJ1-5
TGTGCCAGTAGCCGGACAGGGGGGGGCAATCAGCCCCAGCATTTT
CASSRTGGGNQPQHF
>TRBV28|.|.|TRBJ2-5
TGTGCCAGCAGTGACTGGGCAGGGGAAGAGACCCAGTACTTC
CASSDWAGEETQYF
>TRBV4-2|TRBD1|.|TRBJ2-7
TGTGCCAGCAGCCAAGTACAGGGGAAGTACGAGCAGTACTTC
CASSQVQGKYEQYF
>TRBV29-1|.|.|TRBJ1-1
TGCAGCGTTTTAAGGGGACTCACCAACACTGAAGCTTTCTTT
CSVLRGLTNTEAFF
>TRBV10-3|.|.|TRBJ2-1
TGTGCCATCAGAGACAGATTCAGGGGCAATGAGCAGTTCTTC
CAIRDRFRGNEQFF
>TRBV28|.|few|TRBJ2-1
TGTGCCAGCAGTTTTACTCGGTCCATGCGGTTCTTC
CASSFTRSMRFF
>TRBV5-1|.|.|TRBJ2-7
TGCGCCAGCGCTTACGGACAAGGCGAGCAGTACTTC
CASAYGQGEQYF
>TRBV19|TRBD1|.|TRBJ2-2
TGTGCCAGTACCCGACCCCCGGGACAGGGTTACACCGGGGAGCTGTTTTTT
CASTRPPGQGYTGELFF
>TRBV5-1|TRBD1|once|TRBJ2-2
TGCGCCAGCAGCGGGGGACAGGGGGCCACCGGGGAGCTGTTTTTT
CASSGGQGATGELFF
>TRBV27|TRBD1|.|TRBJ2-1
TGTGCCAGCAGCACATACCGGGACAGGGCCTACAATGAGCAGTTCTTC
CASSTYRDRAYNEQFF
>TRBV14|TRBD2|.|TRBJ2-5
TGTGCCAGCAGCCAAGGACTAGCGGGAGGGACCCAGTACTTC
CASSQGLAGGTQYF
>TRBV7-3|TRBD1|.|TRBJ2-2
TGTGCCAGCAGCTGGGACAGGGGGAGCACCGGGGAGCTGTTTTTT
CASSWDRGSTGELFF
>TRBV30|TRBD2|.|TRBJ2-5
TGTGCCTGGAGTGTAGGGTTAGCGGGAGCGAAGACCCAGTACTTC
CAWSVGLAGAKTQYF
>TRBV19|TRBD1|.|TRBJ2-7
TGTGCCAGTAGTATGGGGACAGGGGCCTCCTACGAGCAGTACTTC
CASSMGTGASYEQYF
>TRBV10-2|TRBD1|.|TRBJ2-1
TGCGCCAGCAGTGAGTCGGCGGGACAGGGGGGCAATGAGCAGTTCTTC
CASSESAGQGGNEQFF
>TRBV6-5|.|.|TRBJ2-7
TGTGCCAGCAGTATCGGCTACGAGCAGTACTTC
CASSIGYEQYF
>TRBV2|.|.|TRBJ2-7
TGTGCCAGTAAATGGAATCTAGGTACCTACGAGCAGTACTTC
CASKWNLGTYEQYF
>TRBV6-5|TRBD1|.|TRBJ1-2
TGTGCCAGCAGTTCCGGGACAGGGGGCTTCAACTATGGCTACACCTTC
CASSSGTGGFNYGYTF
>TRBV5-1|.|.|TRBJ2-5
TGCGCCAGCAGCTTTAAGACAGCCCAAGAGACCCAGTACTTC
CASSFKTAQETQYF
>TRBV30|.|.|TRBJ1-1
TGTGCCTGGAGTACTGCGACTGAAGCTTTCTTT
CAWSTATEAFF
>TRBV18|.|.|TRBJ1-3
TGTGCCAGCTCACCTACACAGACAGTTTTTGGAAACACCATATATTTT
CASSPTQTVFGNTIYF
>TRBV5-4|TRBD2|.|TRBJ2-5
TGTGCCAGCAGCCTGGGACTAGCGGGAGAGGAGCGAGAGACCCAGTACTTC
CASSLGLAGEERETQYF
>TRBV5-6|TRBD1|.|TRBJ1-5
TGTGCCAGCAGCTTGTACGGAAGCTTACAGGGGAAACAGCCCCAGCATTTT
CASSLYGSLQGKQPQHF
>TRBV6-1|TRBD1|.|TRBJ1-4
TGTGCCAGCAGTTCCCGGGACAGGGGTAAACTGTTTTTT
CASSSRDRGKLFF
>TRBV12-5|TRBD1|.|TRBJ2-1
TGTGCTAGTGGTTCTTACCCGACAGGGGAATTGGTCAATGAGCAGTTCTTC
CASGSYPTGELVNEQFF
>TRBV29-1|.|few|TRBJ2-7
TGCAGCGCCATTCCCGGGGAGAGAGGACTCGAGCAGTACTTC
CSAIPGERGLEQYF
>TRBV19|TRBD2|.|TRBJ2-1
TGTGCCAGTAGTATTTCAGCGGGAGTGTCGAACAATGAGCAGTTCTTC
CASSISAGVSNNEQFF
>TRBV5-4|.|.|TRBJ1-2
TGTGCCAGCAGCTTAGGACAGTCTGAAAGGGATGGCTACACCTTC
CASSLGQSERDGYTF
>TRBV29-1|.|.|TRBJ2-7
TGCAGCGGGGCCCGAAGCTCCTACGAGCAGTACTTC
CSGARSSYEQYF
>TRBV28|.|few|TRBJ1-1
TGTGCCAGCAGTTTTGCAGGCCGCGCCCCTGAAGCTTTCTTT
CASSFAGRAPEAFF
>TRBV4-1|TRBD1|.|TRBJ2-7
TGCGCCAGCACCATAAGCAATGGACAGGGAAAGTACGAGCAGTACTTC
CASTISNGQGKYEQYF
>TRBV4-3|TRBD2|.|TRBJ2-7
TGCGCCAGCAGCCAAGCCCTAACCAGCGGGGCCCGAACCTTGTACTTC
CASSQALTSGARTLYF
>TRBV30|TRBD2|.|TRBJ2-2
TGTGCCTGGAGTCGGACTAGCGGACGAACAACCGGGGAGCTGTTTTTT
CAWSRTSGRTTGELFF
>TRBV5-4|.|.|TRBJ2-1
TGTGCCAGCAGCTCGGGGTATGAGCAGTTCTTC
CASSSGYEQFF
>TRBV6-5|.|.|TRBJ1-1
TGTGCCAGCAGTTACTGGCTACGAGGGGGCACTGAAGCTTTCTTT
CASSYWLRGGTEAFF